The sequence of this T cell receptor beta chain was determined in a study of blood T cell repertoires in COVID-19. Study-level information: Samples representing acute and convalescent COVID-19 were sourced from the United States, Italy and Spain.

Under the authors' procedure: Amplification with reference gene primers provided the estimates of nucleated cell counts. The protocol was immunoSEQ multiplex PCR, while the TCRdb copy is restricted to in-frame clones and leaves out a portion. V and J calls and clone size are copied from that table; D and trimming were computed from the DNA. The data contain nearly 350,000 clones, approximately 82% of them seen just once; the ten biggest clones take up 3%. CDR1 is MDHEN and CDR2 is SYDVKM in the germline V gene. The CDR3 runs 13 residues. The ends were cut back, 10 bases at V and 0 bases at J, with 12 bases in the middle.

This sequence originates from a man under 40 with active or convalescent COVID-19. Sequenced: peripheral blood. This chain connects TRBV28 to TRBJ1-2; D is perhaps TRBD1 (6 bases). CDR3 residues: CAIHRASNYGYTF. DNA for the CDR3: TGTGCCATACACAGGGCGTCTAACTATGGCTACACCTTC.